This T cell receptor (beta chain) was identified during a study of identifying expanded T cells in peripheral blood. In the case of this clone: No antigen is known for it.

Study results and caveats: Two-week clone count variance significantly increased as total template count grew.

No infections or other immune events were documented during collection. Libraries were prepared by immunoSEQ multiplex PCR; TCRdb keeps only in-frame clonotypes and omits some of them. The sample carries approximately 130,000 clones, 84% recorded once. CDR3 length equals 13 residues. Per the germline V gene, CDR1 is MGHDK and CDR2 is SYGVNS. The V end was cut by 6 bases, the J end by 2 bases, with 5 bases between. The specimen was blood. This chain links TRBV25-1 with TRBJ2-6; D gene unclear. The clonotype originates from a person aged 18 to 75 in good health. CDR3 in amino acids: CASRRAGANVLTF. The CDR3 DNA reads TGTGCCAGCAGACGAGCTGGGGCCAACGTCCTGACTTTC.